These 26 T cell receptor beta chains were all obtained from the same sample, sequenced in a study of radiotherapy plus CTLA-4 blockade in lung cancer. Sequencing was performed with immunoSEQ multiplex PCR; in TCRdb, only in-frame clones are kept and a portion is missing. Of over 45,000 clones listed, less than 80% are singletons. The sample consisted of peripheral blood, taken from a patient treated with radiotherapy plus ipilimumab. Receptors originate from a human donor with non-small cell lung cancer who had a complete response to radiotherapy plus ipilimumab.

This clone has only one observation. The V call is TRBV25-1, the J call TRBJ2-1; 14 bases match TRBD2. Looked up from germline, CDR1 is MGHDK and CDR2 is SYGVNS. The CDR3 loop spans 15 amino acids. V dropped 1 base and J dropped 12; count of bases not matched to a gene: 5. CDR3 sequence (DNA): TGTGCCAGCAGTGAATCCGGGACTAGCGGGAGTGGGCAGTTCTTC. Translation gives CASSESGTSGSGQFF.

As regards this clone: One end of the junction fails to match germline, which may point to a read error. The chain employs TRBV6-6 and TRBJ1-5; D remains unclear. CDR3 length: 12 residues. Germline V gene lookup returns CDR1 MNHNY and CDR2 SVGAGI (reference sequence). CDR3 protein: CASSYSGLEGGF. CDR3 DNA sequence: TGTGCCAGCAGTTACTCGGGGTTGGAGGGAGGTTTT.

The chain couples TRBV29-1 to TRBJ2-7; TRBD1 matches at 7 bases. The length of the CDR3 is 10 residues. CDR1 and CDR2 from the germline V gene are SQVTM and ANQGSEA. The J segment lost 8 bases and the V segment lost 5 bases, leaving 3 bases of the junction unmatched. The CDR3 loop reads CSVMDRQQYF. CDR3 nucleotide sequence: TGCAGCGTTATGGACAGGCAGCAGTACTTC.

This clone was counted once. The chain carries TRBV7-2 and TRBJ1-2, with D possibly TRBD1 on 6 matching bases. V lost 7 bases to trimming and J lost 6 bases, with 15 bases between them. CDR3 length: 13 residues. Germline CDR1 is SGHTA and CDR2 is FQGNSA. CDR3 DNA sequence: TGTGCCAGCATCGACAGGAGTAGCGATGGCTACACCTTC. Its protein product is CASIDRSSDGYTF.

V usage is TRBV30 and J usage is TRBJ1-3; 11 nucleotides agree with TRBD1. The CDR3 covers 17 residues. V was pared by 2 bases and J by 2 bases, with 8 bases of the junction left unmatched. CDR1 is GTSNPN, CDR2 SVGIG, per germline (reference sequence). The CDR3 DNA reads TGTGCCTGGAGTTTTGTCGTGGGACAGGGGGCTGGAAACACCATATATTTT. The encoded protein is CAWSFVVGQGAGNTIYF.

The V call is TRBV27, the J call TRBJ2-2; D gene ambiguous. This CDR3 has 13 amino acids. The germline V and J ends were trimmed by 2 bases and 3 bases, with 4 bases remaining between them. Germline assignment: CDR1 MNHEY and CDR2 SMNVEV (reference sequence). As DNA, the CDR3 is TGTGCCAGCAGTTTACCTTACACCGGGGAGCTGTTTTTT. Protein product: CASSLPYTGELFF.

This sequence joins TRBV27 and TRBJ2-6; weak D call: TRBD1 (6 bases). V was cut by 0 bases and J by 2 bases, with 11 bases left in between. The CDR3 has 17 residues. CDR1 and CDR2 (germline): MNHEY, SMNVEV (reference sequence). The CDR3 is CASSLSGGHTGANVLTF. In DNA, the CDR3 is TGTGCCAGCAGTTTATCAGGGGGACATACTGGGGCCAACGTCCTGACTTTC.

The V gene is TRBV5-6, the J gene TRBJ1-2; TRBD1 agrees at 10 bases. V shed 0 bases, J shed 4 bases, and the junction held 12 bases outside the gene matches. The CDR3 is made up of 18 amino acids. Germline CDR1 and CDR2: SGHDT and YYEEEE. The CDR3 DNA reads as TGTGCCAGCAGCTTGGGCCGGGGGGGACAGGGGAGAATCTATGGCTACACCTTC. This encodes CASSLGRGGQGRIYGYTF.

The CDR3 loop reads CASSSTGNIAYEQYF. CDR3 bases: TGTGCCAGCAGCTCGACAGGGAATATTGCCTACGAGCAGTACTTC. The genes are TRBV7-2 and TRBJ2-7, with 7 bases that match TRBD1. Germline V gene lookup returns CDR1 SGHTA and CDR2 FQGNSA. The V and J ends lost 4 bases and 2 bases, in that order; junction bases with no gene match: 8. This CDR3 contains 15 residues.

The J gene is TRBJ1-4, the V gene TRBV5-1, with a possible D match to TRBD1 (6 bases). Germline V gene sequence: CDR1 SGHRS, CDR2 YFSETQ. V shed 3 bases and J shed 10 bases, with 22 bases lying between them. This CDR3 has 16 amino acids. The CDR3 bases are TGCGCCAGCAGCTCGGGATCCCGGGGACAAGCGCGAAAACTGTTTTTT. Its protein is CASSSGSRGQARKLFF.

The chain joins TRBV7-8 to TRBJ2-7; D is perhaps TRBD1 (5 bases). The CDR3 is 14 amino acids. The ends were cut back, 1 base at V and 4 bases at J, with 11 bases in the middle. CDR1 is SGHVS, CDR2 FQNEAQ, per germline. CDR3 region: CASSLDKGRYEQYF. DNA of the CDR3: TGTGCCAGCAGCTTAGATAAGGGGCGGTACGAGCAGTACTTC.

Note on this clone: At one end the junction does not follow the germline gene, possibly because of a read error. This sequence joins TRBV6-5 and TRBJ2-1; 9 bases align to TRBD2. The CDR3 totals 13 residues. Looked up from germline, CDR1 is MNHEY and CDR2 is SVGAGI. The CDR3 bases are TGTGCCGGCAGCCCTAGCGGGGAGGGTGAGCAGTTCTTC. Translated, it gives CAGSPSGEGEQFF.

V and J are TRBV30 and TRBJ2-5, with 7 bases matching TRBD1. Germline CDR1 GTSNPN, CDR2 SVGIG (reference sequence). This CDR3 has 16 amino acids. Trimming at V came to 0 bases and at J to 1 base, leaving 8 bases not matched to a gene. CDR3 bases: TGTGCCTGGAGTGTAGGAACAGGGGTCTTCCAAGAGACCCAGTACTTC. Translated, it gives CAWSVGTGVFQETQYF.

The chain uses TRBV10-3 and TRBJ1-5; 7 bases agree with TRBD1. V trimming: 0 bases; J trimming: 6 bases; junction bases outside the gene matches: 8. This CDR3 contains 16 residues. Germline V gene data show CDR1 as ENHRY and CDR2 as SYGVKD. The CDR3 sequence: CAISESRGVSGQPQHF. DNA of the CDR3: TGTGCCATCAGTGAGTCCAGGGGGGTTAGTGGTCAGCCCCAGCATTTT.

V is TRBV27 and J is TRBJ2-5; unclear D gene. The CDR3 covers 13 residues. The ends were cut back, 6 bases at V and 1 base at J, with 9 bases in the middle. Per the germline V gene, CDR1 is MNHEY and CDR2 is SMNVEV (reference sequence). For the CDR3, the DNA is TGTGCCAGCAGCCGAGAGGCCCAAGAGACCCAGTACTTC. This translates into CASSREAQETQYF.

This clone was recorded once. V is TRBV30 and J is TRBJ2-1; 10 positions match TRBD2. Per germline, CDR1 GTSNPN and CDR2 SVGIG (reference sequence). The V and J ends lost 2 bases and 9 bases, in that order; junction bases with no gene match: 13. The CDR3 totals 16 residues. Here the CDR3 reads CAWSYPGSGRAGEQFF. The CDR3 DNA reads TGTGCCTGGAGTTACCCGGGAAGCGGGAGGGCGGGTGAGCAGTTCTTC.

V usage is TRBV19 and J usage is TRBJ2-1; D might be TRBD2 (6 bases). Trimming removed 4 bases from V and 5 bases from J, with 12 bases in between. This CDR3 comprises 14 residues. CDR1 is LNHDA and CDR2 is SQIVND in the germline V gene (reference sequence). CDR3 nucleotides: TGTGCCAGTAGTAACCGGGAGATCAACAATGAGCAGTTCTTC. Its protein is CASSNREINNEQFF.

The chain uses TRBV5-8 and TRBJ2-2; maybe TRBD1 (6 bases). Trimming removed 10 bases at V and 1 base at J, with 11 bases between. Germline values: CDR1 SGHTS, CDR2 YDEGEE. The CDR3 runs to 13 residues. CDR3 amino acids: CAFRDKNTGELFF. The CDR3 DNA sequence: TGTGCCTTCCGGGACAAGAACACCGGGGAGCTGTTTTTT.

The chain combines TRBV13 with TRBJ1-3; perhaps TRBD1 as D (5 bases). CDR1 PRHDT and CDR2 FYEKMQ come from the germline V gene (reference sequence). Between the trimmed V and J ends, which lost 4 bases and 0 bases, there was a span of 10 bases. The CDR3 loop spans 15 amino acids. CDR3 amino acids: CASSSTGLSGNTIYF. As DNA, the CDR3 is TGTGCCAGCAGCTCTACAGGTCTCTCTGGAAACACCATATATTTT.

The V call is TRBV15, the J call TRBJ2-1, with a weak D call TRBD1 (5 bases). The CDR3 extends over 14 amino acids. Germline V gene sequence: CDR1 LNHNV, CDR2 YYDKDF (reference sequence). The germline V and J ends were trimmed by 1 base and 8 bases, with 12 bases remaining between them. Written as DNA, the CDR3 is TGTGCCACCAGCAGAGGGGGCTTTGGAGATGAGCAGTTCTTC. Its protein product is CATSRGGFGDEQFF.

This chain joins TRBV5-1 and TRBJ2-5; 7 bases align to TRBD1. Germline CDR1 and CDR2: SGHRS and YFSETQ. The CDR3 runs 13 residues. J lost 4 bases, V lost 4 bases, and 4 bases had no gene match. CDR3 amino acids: CASSNRGGETQYF. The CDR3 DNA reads TGCGCCAGCAGCAACAGGGGCGGAGAGACCCAGTACTTC.

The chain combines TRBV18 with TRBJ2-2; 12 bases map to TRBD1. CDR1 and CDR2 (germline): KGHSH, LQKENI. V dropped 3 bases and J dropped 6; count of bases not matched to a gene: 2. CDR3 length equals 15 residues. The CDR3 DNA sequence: TGTGCCAGCTCACCCGGGACAGGGGGCGCCGGGGAGCTGTTTTTT. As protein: CASSPGTGGAGELFF.

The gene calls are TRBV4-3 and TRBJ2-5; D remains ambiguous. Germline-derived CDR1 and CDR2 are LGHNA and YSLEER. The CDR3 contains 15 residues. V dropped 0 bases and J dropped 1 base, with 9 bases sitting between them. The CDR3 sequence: CASSQDHHGQETQYF. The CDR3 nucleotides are TGCGCCAGCAGCCAAGATCATCACGGCCAAGAGACCCAGTACTTC.

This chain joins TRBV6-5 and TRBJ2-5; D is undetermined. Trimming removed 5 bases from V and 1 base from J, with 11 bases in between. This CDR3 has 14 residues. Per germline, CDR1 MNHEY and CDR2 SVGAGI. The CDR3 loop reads CASSQQSSQETQYF. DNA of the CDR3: TGTGCCAGCAGTCAACAGAGCTCCCAAGAGACCCAGTACTTC.

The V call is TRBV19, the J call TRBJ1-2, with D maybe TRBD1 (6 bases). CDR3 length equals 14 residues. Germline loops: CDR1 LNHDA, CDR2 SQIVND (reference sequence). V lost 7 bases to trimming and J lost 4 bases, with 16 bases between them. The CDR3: CASIKAGAGYGYTF. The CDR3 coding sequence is TGTGCCAGTATCAAGGCAGGGGCCGGCTATGGCTACACCTTC.

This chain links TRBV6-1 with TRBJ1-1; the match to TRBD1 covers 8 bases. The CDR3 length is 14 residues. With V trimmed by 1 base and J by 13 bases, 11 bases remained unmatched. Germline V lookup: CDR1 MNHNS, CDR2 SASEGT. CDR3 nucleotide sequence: TGTGCCAGCAGTGAAGGAGGGTCAGGGGGCGATCTTTTCTTT. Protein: CASSEGGSGGDLFF.